The entry below gives a single T cell receptor (beta chain) sequence along with its context. Original analysis: Reference gene primer amplification yielded estimated nucleated cell counts. Only in-frame clones appear in the TCRdb table, and some are missing; sequencing was by immunoSEQ multiplex PCR. V and J calls plus clone size are reproduced from that table; the DNA served to infer D and trimming. The repertoire consists of 180,000 or so clones, with about 83% occurring once and the leading ten covering roughly 8.7%. V was trimmed by 4 bases and J by 7 bases, leaving 19 bases between them. There are 15 residues in the CDR3. Germline V gene sequence: CDR1 MNHEY, CDR2 SMNVEV (reference sequence). The sample originates from a study of blood T cell repertoires in COVID-19.

The chain recombines TRBV27 with TRBJ2-5; a weak D match, TRBD2 (6 bases). The source material was PBMCs or T cells enriched from blood (not recorded which). The sequence came from a woman in her twenties or thirties who had recovered from COVID-19. The CDR3 protein is CASSWGRPSGGTQYF. The CDR3 nucleotides are TGTGCCAGCAGTTGGGGGAGGCCCTCCGGAGGGACCCAGTACTTC.